This paragraph reports one TCR beta chain. Its specificity is unknown. The source of the sample is a study of cytomegalovirus exposure and HLA in healthy donors. Study-level points and caveats: Reported results showed that the classifier diagnosed cytomegalovirus status with high specificity and sensitivity.

The PCR was carried out with 60 Vbeta primers and 13 Jbeta primers. TCRdb's copy holds only in-frame clones and misses some; the assay was immunoSEQ multiplex PCR. The sample has some 180,000 clones; about 83% are singletons. Germline assignment: CDR1 MNHEY and CDR2 SVGAGI. The CDR3 is 15 residues long. After removal of 0 bases from V and 8 bases from J, the junction contained 7 bases not matched to a gene. The chain joins TRBV6-5 to TRBJ1-3, with 7 nucleotides matching TRBD1. The TCR sequence derives from a female donor in good health and CMV-seronegative. What was sequenced was PBMCs. The CDR3 DNA reads TGTGCCAGCAGTTACTCGCAGGGGGTTGGTGACACCATATATTTT. The encoded protein is CASSYSQGVGDTIYF.